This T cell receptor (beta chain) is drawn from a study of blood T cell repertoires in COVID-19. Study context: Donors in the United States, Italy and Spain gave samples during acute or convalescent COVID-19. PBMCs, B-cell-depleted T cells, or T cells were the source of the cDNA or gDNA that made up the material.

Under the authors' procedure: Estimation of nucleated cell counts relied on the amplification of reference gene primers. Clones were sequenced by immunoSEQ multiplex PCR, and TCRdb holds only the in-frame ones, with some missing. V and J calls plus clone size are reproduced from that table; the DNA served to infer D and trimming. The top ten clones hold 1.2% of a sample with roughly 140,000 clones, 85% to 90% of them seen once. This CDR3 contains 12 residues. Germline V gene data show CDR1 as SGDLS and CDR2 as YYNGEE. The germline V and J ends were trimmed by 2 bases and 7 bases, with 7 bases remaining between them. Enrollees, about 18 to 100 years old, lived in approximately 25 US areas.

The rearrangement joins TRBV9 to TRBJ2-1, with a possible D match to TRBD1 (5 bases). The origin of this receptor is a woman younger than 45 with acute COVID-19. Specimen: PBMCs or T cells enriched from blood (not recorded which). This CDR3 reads CASSVDSNEQFF. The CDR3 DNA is TGTGCCAGCAGCGTTGACAGTAATGAGCAGTTCTTC.